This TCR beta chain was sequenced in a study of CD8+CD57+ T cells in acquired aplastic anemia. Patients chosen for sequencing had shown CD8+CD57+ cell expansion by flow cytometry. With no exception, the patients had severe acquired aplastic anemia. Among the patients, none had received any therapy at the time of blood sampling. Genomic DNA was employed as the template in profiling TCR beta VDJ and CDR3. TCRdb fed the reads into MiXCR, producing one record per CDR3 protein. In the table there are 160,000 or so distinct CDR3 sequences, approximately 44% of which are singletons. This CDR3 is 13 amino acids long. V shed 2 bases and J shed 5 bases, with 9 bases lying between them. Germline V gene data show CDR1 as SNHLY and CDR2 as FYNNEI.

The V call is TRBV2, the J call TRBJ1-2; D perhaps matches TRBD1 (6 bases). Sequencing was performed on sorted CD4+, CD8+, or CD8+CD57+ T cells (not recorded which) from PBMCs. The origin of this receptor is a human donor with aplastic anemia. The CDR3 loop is CASSEYQGYGYTF. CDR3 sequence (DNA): TGTGCCAGCAGTGAATATCAGGGGTATGGCTACACCTTC.